The clone carrying this T cell receptor (beta chain) was seen more than once but under ten times. Germline assignment: CDR1 LNHNV and CDR2 YYDKDF (reference sequence). The CDR3 runs to 16 residues. Trimming removed 1 base at V and 0 bases at J, with 9 bases between. The sample belongs to a study of blood T cell repertoires in COVID-19. On the study more broadly: COVID-19 samples, acute and convalescent, were from the United States, Italy and Spain. PBMCs, B-cell-depleted T cells, or T cells provided the cDNA or gDNA that made up the material.

Clones were read by immunoSEQ multiplex PCR, and TCRdb kept only the in-frame ones, dropping some. The sample has about 160,000 clones, around four fifths seen once. The receptor was derived from a man aged 70 or older with acute or convalescent COVID-19. Sequenced: peripheral blood. The chain is built from TRBV15 and TRBJ2-2, with D uncertain. CDR3 region: CATSRVVQSNTGELFF. The CDR3 DNA reads TGTGCCACCAGCAGAGTAGTCCAATCGAACACCGGGGAGCTGTTTTTT.